The clone carrying this T cell receptor (beta chain) has more than one count but fewer than ten. Its target is unknown. A read error is possible here, since a much larger clone lies one base away. This entry comes from a study of Graves' ophthalmopathy and Graves' hyperthyroidism. Study findings and constraints: Both an approximately 68% sensitivity and a 72.22% specificity characterized the model's predictions of ophthalmopathy progression. Detection in blood was also observed for most expanded thyroid clonotypes above 0.001 frequency.

Diagnoses were established from clinical symptoms, serum thyroxine, TRAb, thyroid ultrasound and orbital computed tomography. Transcripts of RNA were the source for amplifying TCR beta CDR3 regions. An initial RT-PCR round employing HTBI primers preceded a second-round multiplex PCR. In TCRdb, the multiplex PCR reads were re-called with MiXCR into one record per CDR3 protein. The sample records around 1.1 million distinct CDR3 sequences, around a third being singletons. This clonotype was obtained from an adult man with Graves' hyperthyroidism. The sequenced material came from peripheral blood or thyroid tissue (not recorded which).

The DNA for the CDR3 is TGTGCCATCAGTGCGACAGGAGAGAGTTTCGTCCTCCACTTT. Amino acids: CAISATGESFVLHF. The V gene is TRBV10-3, the J gene TRBJ1-6; TRBD1 is a possible D gene (6 bases). V was shortened by 4 bases and J by 15 bases, with 19 bases between the two germline ends. This CDR3 is 14 amino acids long. Germline lookup yields CDR1 ENHRY and CDR2 SYGVKD.